The clone carrying this TCR beta chain was detected only a few times. Its antigen is unknown. The data are from a study of cytomegalovirus exposure and HLA in healthy donors. General study results and limits: In vitro testing confirmed a few CMV-associated chains as specific for CMV antigens.

In the PCR, 60 Vbeta and 13 Jbeta primers were used. TCRdb's table, derived via immunoSEQ multiplex PCR, lists solely in-frame clones and lacks some. The top ten hold around 11% of the sample, which has roughly 150,000 clones, roughly 73% seen once. The germline V gene has CDR1 LNHDA and CDR2 SQIVND (reference sequence). The CDR3 has 16 residues. Trimming took 3 bases from V and 4 from J; bases not matched to a gene: 11. The sample taken for sequencing was PBMCs. The TCR sequence derives from a young man in good health and CMV-seropositive. The chain uses TRBV19 and TRBJ1-1; 7 nucleotides agree with TRBD1. The CDR3 DNA reads as TGTGCCAGTAGTATTCAGCCTCGACAGGGAAGCACTGAAGCTTTCTTT. This translates into CASSIQPRQGSTEAFF.